A selection of T cell receptor beta chains follows, all from one sample in a study of prognosis after radiotherapy for stage I lung cancer. TCRdb re-called the multiplex PCR reads through MiXCR, storing one row per CDR3 protein. Of around 31,000 distinct CDR3 sequences in the sample, 48% are singletons; the top ten hold more than 15%. This material consisted of PBMCs, taken before or after stereotactic body radiation therapy (not recorded which). These receptors came from a donor aged 50 or older with non-small cell lung cancer. Each CDR3 is given with its conserved first and last residue. The D gene is left open where the match is weak. For some rows the clone size is stated as once, few or many, or as a class when expanded; others skip it.

clone_size	j_call	v_call	cdr3_length	d_call	cdr3_aa	cdr3_nt
NA	TRBJ2-1	TRBV20-1	11	NA	CSAGKANEQFF	TGCAGTGCAGGGAAGGCCAATGAGCAGTTCTTC
many	TRBJ2-3	TRBV7-2	14	NA	CASSSSAGADTQYF	TGTGCCAGCAGCTCTAGCGCCGGGGCAGATACGCAGTATTTT
many	TRBJ2-3	TRBV9	14	TRBD2	CASNAGGPTDTQYF	TGTGCCAGCAACGCGGGAGGGCCGACAGATACGCAGTATTTT
many	TRBJ1-1	TRBV7-2	14	NA	CASSLRGHYTEAFF	TGTGCCAGCAGCTTGCGGGGCCATTACACTGAAGCTTTCTTT
NA	TRBJ1-1	TRBV19	16	NA	CASRNGHGGSNTEAFF	TGTGCCAGTAGAAATGGACATGGGGGATCGAACACTGAAGCTTTCTTT
many	TRBJ2-3	TRBV4-2	16	TRBD2	CASSQPIAGVTDTQYF	TGTGCCAGCAGCCAACCTATAGCGGGGGTCACAGATACGCAGTATTTT
many	TRBJ2-6	TRBV6-1	16	NA	CASSHKRGAGANVLTF	TGTGCCAGCAGCCACAAACGTGGGGCTGGGGCCAACGTCCTGACTTTC
medium-sized	TRBJ1-2	TRBV5-1	12	NA	CASSLDASGYTF	TGCGCCAGCAGCTTAGACGCAAGTGGCTACACCTTC
NA	TRBJ1-2	TRBV7-8	14	TRBD1	CASMSLVTGRGYTF	TGTGCCAGCATGTCCCTCGTGACAGGGCGAGGCTACACCTTC
many	TRBJ2-5	TRBV3-1	13	NA	CASCTSEGGTQYF	TGTGCCAGCTGCACTAGTGAGGGGGGGACCCAGTACTTC
many	TRBJ2-5	TRBV18	16	NA	CASSAGLPANQETQYF	TGTGCCAGCTCCGCGGGACTCCCTGCGAATCAAGAGACCCAGTACTTC
NA	TRBJ2-7	TRBV5-1	14	NA	CASSRDGTSYEQYF	TGCGCCAGCAGCAGGGACGGAACCTCCTACGAGCAGTACTTC
many	TRBJ2-3	TRBV28	14	NA	CASSFRQATDTQYF	TGTGCCAGCAGTTTTCGGCAGGCAACAGATACGCAGTATTTT
many	TRBJ1-5	TRBV30	13	NA	CAWSGGDRQPQHF	TGTGCCTGGAGTGGTGGTGATCGCCAGCCCCAGCATTTT
many	TRBJ2-1	TRBV5-5	13	TRBD1	CASDRGLNNEQFF	TGTGCCAGCGACAGGGGCCTGAACAATGAGCAGTTCTTC
many	TRBJ1-5	TRBV2	14	NA	CASRVGAGGQPQHF	TGTGCCAGCAGAGTCGGGGCGGGCGGTCAGCCCCAGCATTTT
NA	TRBJ1-1	TRBV6-9	16	NA	CASSYKERRPNSEAFF	TGTGCCAGCAGTTATAAGGAGAGGCGACCGAACTCTGAAGCTTTCTTT
many	TRBJ2-6	TRBV6-5	16	NA	CASSPGRWARANVLTF	TGTGCCAGCTCCCCAGGAAGGTGGGCTCGGGCCAACGTCCTGACTTTC
many	TRBJ2-5	TRBV6-2/TRBV6-3	11	NA	CASRRRETQYF	TGTGCCAGCAGACGCCGAGAGACCCAGTACTTC
few	TRBJ2-7	TRBV15	16	TRBD1	CATRRDLPGQGYEQYF	TGTGCCACCAGAAGAGACCTTCCCGGACAGGGATACGAGCAGTACTTC
NA	TRBJ2-3	TRBV7-3	15	NA	CASSLKRGRTDTQYF	TGTGCCAGCAGCTTAAAAAGAGGCCGCACAGATACGCAGTATTTT
NA	TRBJ2-1	TRBV11-2	16	TRBD2	CASSPLASGRGNEQFF	TGTGCCAGCAGCCCCCTGGCTAGCGGGAGAGGCAATGAGCAGTTCTTC
NA	TRBJ1-1	TRBV6-5	13	NA	CASSYEGGTEAFF	TGTGCCAGCAGTTATGAGGGGGGCACTGAAGCTTTCTTT
many	TRBJ1-1	TRBV6-1	12	NA	CASSPGPSLSFF	TGTGCCAGCAGCCCTGGACCGTCACTCTCTTTCTTT
many	TRBJ2-7	TRBV7-2	15	NA	CASSSAGNLGSEQYF	TGTGCCAGCAGCTCTGCGGGTAACTTGGGAAGCGAGCAGTACTTC
many	TRBJ1-2	TRBV29-1	10	NA	CSVVRDGYTF	TGCAGCGTTGTAAGAGACGGCTACACCTTC
medium-sized	TRBJ2-7	TRBV11-1	15	NA	CASSSTGTPAYEQYF	TGTGCCAGCAGCTCAACAGGGACACCTGCATACGAGCAGTACTTC
many	TRBJ2-1	TRBV24-1	15	TRBD2	CATSEAGGNVWAQFF	TGTGCCACCAGTGAAGCGGGGGGTAACGTGTGGGCGCAGTTCTTC
medium-sized	TRBJ2-2	TRBV6-4	15	NA	CASSRDRRNTGELFF	TGTGCCAGCAGTAGAGACAGGCGAAACACCGGGGAGCTGTTTTTT
medium-sized	TRBJ1-2	TRBV7-2	14	NA	CASSLSGGNRGYTF	TGTGCCAGCAGCTTAAGCGGAGGCAATCGGGGCTACACCTTC
many	TRBJ2-3	TRBV24-1	15	NA	CATSAGTGRVDTQYF	TGTGCCACCAGTGCGGGAACAGGGAGGGTAGATACGCAGTATTTT
once	TRBJ2-5	TRBV30	12	NA	CAWTGGWETQYF	TGTGCCTGGACAGGAGGTTGGGAGACCCAGTACTTC
NA	TRBJ2-2	TRBV7-9	15	TRBD2	CASITGLAGTGELFF	TGTGCCAGCATCACGGGACTAGCGGGGACCGGTGAGCTGTTTTTT
many	TRBJ1-4	TRBV5-1	16	NA	CASSLTGPSTNEKLFF	TGCGCCAGCAGCTTGACAGGGCCGTCCACTAATGAAAAACTGTTTTTT
NA	TRBJ1-6	TRBV2	13	NA	CASTHGGDSPLHF	TGTGCCAGCACCCACGGAGGGGATTCACCCCTCCACTTT
once	TRBJ2-1	TRBV7-2	15	TRBD2	CASSPLRTSDNEQFF	TGTGCCAGCAGCCCCCTCCGGACTAGCGACAATGAGCAGTTCTTC
NA	TRBJ1-1	TRBV20-1	14	NA	CSASPGTRGSEAFF	TGCAGTGCTTCCCCCGGGACAAGGGGATCTGAAGCTTTCTTT
many	TRBJ1-2	TRBV28	13	NA	CASSYGVNYGYTF	TGTGCCAGCAGTTACGGAGTTAACTATGGCTACACCTTC
medium-sized	TRBJ1-6	TRBV30	12	NA	CAWSVRRSPLHF	TGTGCCTGGAGTGTTAGGCGGTCACCCCTCCACTTT
NA	TRBJ2-1	TRBV5-6	15	TRBD2	CASSALADGNNEQFF	TGTGCCAGCAGCGCCCTAGCGGATGGGAACAATGAGCAGTTCTTC
NA	TRBJ1-5	TRBV28	14	NA	CASSLLQGNHPQHF	TGTGCCAGCAGTTTACTACAGGGTAATCATCCCCAGCATTTT
many	TRBJ2-1	TRBV28	16	TRBD2	CASSLGTSRPLHEQFF	TGTGCCAGCAGTTTAGGGACTAGTCGCCCTCTCCATGAGCAGTTCTTC
NA	TRBJ2-1	TRBV19	18	TRBD2	CASSIGLAGGPPYNEQLF	TGTGCCAGTAGTATCGGACTAGCGGGAGGTCCACCCTACAATGAGCAGCTCTTC
NA	TRBJ2-7	TRBV5-1	15	NA	CAISLAGWVVYEQYF	TGCGCCATCAGCTTGGCCGGTTGGGTAGTCTACGAGCAGTACTTC
NA	TRBJ1-2	TRBV30	12	NA	CAGSQPKYGYTF	TGTGCTGGAAGTCAGCCTAAATATGGCTACACCTTC
NA	TRBJ2-7	TRBV7-9	15	NA	CASSLVYSRTYEQYF	TGTGCCAGCAGCTTAGTGTATAGCAGAACATACGAGCAGTACTTC
NA	TRBJ2-5	TRBV15	14	NA	CSTTRQVAVETQYF	TGTTCCACCACCAGACAGGTGGCAGTGGAGACCCAGTACTTC
many	TRBJ1-5	TRBV12-3/TRBV12-4	15	TRBD1	CASSRTGWGHQPQHF	TGTGCCAGCAGCCGGACAGGTTGGGGGCATCAGCCCCAGCATTTT